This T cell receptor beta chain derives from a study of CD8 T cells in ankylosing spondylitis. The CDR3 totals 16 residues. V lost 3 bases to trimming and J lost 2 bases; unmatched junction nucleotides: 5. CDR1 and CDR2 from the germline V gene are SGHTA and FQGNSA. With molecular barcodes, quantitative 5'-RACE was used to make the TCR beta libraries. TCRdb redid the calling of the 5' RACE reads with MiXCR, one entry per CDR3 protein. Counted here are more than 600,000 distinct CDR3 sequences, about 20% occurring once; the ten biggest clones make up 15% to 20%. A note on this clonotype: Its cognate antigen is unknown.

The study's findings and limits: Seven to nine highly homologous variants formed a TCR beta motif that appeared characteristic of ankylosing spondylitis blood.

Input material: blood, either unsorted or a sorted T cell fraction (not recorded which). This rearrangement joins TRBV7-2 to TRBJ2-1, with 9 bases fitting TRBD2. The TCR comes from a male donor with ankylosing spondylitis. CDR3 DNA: TGTGCCAGCAGCTTCTATTCTAGCGGGACCTACAATGAGCAGTTCTTC. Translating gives CASSFYSSGTYNEQFF.